The clone carrying this TCR beta chain was detected ten times or more. The sample comes from a study of blood T cells in healthy people across ages. Next came a second PCR, run for 7 to 11 cycles, which used a sample-barcoded 5' primer along with a J-beta primer mix. From the 5' RACE reads, TCRdb called clonotypes with MiXCR, one entry per CDR3 protein. The table shows hundreds of thousands of distinct CDR3 sequences, with under 35% occurring only once. The germline gives CDR1 SGHRS, CDR2 YFSETQ. V lost 5 bases, J lost 0 bases, and 15 bases lay in between. The length of the CDR3 is 17 residues. The sequenced sample was blood. This sequence was found in a woman of 80 years or more in good health. The chain couples TRBV5-1 to TRBJ2-6; TRBD2 might be the D (5 bases). CDR3 region: CASSFGRRSSGANVLTF. The CDR3 DNA reads as TGCGCCAGCAGTTTTGGACGGAGGAGCTCTGGGGCCAACGTCCTGACTTTC.